The T cell receptor beta chain under discussion was sequenced for a study of T cell responses to AZD1222 COVID-19 vaccine. This CDR3 region has 13 residues. Trimming stripped 1 base from V and 5 bases from J, with 6 bases between. Per germline, CDR1 SEHNR and CDR2 FQNEAQ (reference sequence). Second doses were pooled across both intervals (about 4 or about 12 weeks). The table came from immunoSEQ multiplex PCR; TCRdb's copy has only in-frame clones and leaves some out. The sample has tens of thousands of clones; approximately 88% are singletons. The TCR was taken from an adult who received the AZD1222 COVID-19 vaccine. J is TRBJ1-5 and V is TRBV7-9; D is unresolved. The starting material was peripheral blood, obtained 28 days after the second AZD1222 dose. CDR3 amino acids: CASSLGVDQPQHF. CDR3 in DNA: TGTGCCAGCAGCTTAGGGGTTGATCAGCCCCAGCATTTT.